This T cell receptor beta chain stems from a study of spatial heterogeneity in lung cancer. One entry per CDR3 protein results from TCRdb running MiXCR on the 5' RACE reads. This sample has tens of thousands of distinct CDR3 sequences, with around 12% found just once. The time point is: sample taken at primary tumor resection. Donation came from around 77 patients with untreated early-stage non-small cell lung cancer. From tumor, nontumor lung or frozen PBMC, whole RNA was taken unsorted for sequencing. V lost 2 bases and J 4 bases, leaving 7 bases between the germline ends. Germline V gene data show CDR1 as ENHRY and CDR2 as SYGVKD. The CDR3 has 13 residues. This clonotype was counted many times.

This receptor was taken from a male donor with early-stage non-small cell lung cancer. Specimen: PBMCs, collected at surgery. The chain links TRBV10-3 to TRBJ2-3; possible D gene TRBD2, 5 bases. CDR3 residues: CAISETSSDTQYF. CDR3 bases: TGTGCCATCAGTGAGACTAGTTCAGATACGCAGTATTTT.